A selection of T cell receptor beta chains follows, all from one sample in a study of response to subunit inactivated influenza vaccine. TCRdb called the RT-PCR reads again in MiXCR, with one record for every CDR3 protein. The sample consists of more than 450,000 distinct CDR3 sequences, under 9% of them appearing once. Sequences were derived from PBMCs from blood, sampled less than 30 months after vaccination. The source of these receptors is a man between 50 and 75 years old who received an inactivated influenza vaccine. Each CDR3 is given with its conserved first and last residue. A D gene is named only where the DNA matches it firmly. Size is omitted from some rows. Given values are once, few, many or a class for expanded clones.

j_gene: TRBJ2-1; abundance: many; v_gene: TRBV20-1; d_gene: NA; CDR3aa: CSARDQMEGSSYNEQFF; CDR3nt: TGCAGTGCTAGAGATCAGATGGAGGGCAGCTCCTACAATGAGCAGTTCTTC
j_gene: TRBJ2-7; abundance: NA; v_gene: TRBV7-2; d_gene: NA; CDR3aa: CASSLTFFGGGGYEQYF; CDR3nt: TGTGCCAGCAGCTTAACATTTTTTGGGGGAGGTGGCTACGAGCAGTACTTC
j_gene: TRBJ1-1; abundance: few; v_gene: TRBV5-6; d_gene: NA; CDR3aa: CASSLLPGRMNTEAFF; CDR3nt: TGTGCCAGCAGCTTGTTACCGGGACGGATGAACACTGAAGCTTTCTTT
j_gene: TRBJ2-2; abundance: NA; v_gene: TRBV3-1; d_gene: TRBD2; CDR3aa: CASSRASGGLLTGELFF; CDR3nt: TGTGCCAGCAGCCGGGCCAGCGGGGGCCTCTTAACCGGGGAGCTGTTTTTT
j_gene: TRBJ2-4; abundance: once; v_gene: TRBV19; d_gene: NA; CDR3aa: CASSIIAGRDF; CDR3nt: TGTGCCAGTAGTATAATCGCAGGACGCGACTTC
j_gene: TRBJ2-7; abundance: few; v_gene: TRBV28; d_gene: NA; CDR3aa: CASSLPPTGRDEQYF; CDR3nt: TGTGCCAGCAGCTTGCCACCTACGGGCAGGGACGAGCAGTACTTC
j_gene: TRBJ1-4; abundance: many; v_gene: TRBV4-2; d_gene: NA; CDR3aa: CASSQDRHRGEEKLFF; CDR3nt: TGTGCCAGCAGCCAAGACCGTCACCGGGGAGAGGAAAAACTGTTTTTT
j_gene: TRBJ2-1; abundance: many; v_gene: TRBV24-1; d_gene: TRBD2; CDR3aa: CATSDPGTSGGSYNEQFF; CDR3nt: TGTGCCACCAGTGATCCCGGGACTAGCGGGGGCTCCTACAATGAGCAGTTCTTC
j_gene: TRBJ1-6; abundance: NA; v_gene: TRBV5-1; d_gene: TRBD1; CDR3aa: CASSLERTGINSPLHF; CDR3nt: TGCGCCAGCAGCTTGGAACGGACAGGAATAAATTCACCCCTCCACTTT
j_gene: TRBJ2-2; abundance: few; v_gene: TRBV4-2; d_gene: TRBD2; CDR3aa: CASSGLAGGANTGELFF; CDR3nt: TGTGCCAGCAGCGGACTAGCGGGAGGCGCGAACACCGGGGAGCTGTTTTTT
j_gene: TRBJ1-1; abundance: many; v_gene: TRBV18; d_gene: TRBD1; CDR3aa: CASSISTGTAPGAFF; CDR3nt: TGTGCCAGCTCAATCAGTACCGGGACAGCTCCAGGAGCTTTCTTT
j_gene: TRBJ2-5; abundance: NA; v_gene: TRBV4-3; d_gene: TRBD1; CDR3aa: CASSHELGTGGGETRYF; CDR3nt: TGCGCCAGCAGCCATGAATTAGGGACAGGGGGCGGAGAGACCCGGTACTTC
j_gene: TRBJ2-1; abundance: many; v_gene: TRBV11-3; d_gene: NA; CDR3aa: CASSSGNLYNEQFF; CDR3nt: TGTGCCAGCAGCTCAGGTAACCTTTACAATGAGCAGTTCTTC
j_gene: TRBJ2-7; abundance: once; v_gene: TRBV6-1; d_gene: TRBD2; CDR3aa: CASNRGGSSYEQYF; CDR3nt: TGTGCCAGCAATCGTGGCGGGAGTAGCTACGAGCAGTACTTC
j_gene: TRBJ2-1; abundance: NA; v_gene: TRBV3-1; d_gene: NA; CDR3aa: CASSQDRGRGPYNEQFF; CDR3nt: TGTGCCAGCAGCCAAGATCGAGGGCGGGGGCCGTACAATGAGCAGTTCTTC
j_gene: TRBJ2-7; abundance: many; v_gene: TRBV7-2; d_gene: NA; CDR3aa: CASSQAFGFYEQYF; CDR3nt: TGTGCCAGCAGCCAGGCCTTTGGTTTCTACGAGCAGTACTTC
j_gene: TRBJ1-4; abundance: few; v_gene: TRBV7-2; d_gene: NA; CDR3aa: CASSLDSGRINEKLFF; CDR3nt: TGTGCCAGCAGCTTAGATTCCGGACGTATTAATGAAAAACTGTTTTTT
j_gene: TRBJ2-6; abundance: NA; v_gene: TRBV4-1; d_gene: NA; CDR3aa: CASSQDPAAGANVLTF; CDR3nt: TGCGCCAGCAGCCAAGATCCAGCGGCTGGGGCCAACGTCCTGACTTTC
j_gene: TRBJ1-6; abundance: NA; v_gene: TRBV11-2; d_gene: NA; CDR3aa: CASSPAGSSYNSPLHF; CDR3nt: TGTGCCAGCTCCCCCGCTGGAAGCTCCTATAATTCACCCCTCCACTTT
j_gene: TRBJ2-7; abundance: few; v_gene: TRBV20-1; d_gene: TRBD2; CDR3aa: CSASIAGAPSYEQYF; CDR3nt: TGCAGTGCCTCAATAGCGGGGGCCCCCTCATACGAGCAGTACTTC
j_gene: TRBJ2-5; abundance: many; v_gene: TRBV24-1; d_gene: NA; CDR3aa: CATSARTEETQYF; CDR3nt: TGTGCCACCAGTGCCCGGACAGAGGAGACCCAGTACTTC